The TCR beta chain under discussion was sequenced for a study of shared clonotypes between healthy human individuals (dated by TCRdb to about 2020). As for the study more broadly: A couple of women and three men aged 18 to 49 years were included in the cohort. For each donor, CD4 naive and CD4 memory were each run on three plates, CD8 naive on two plates, and CD8 memory on one plate. The study deeply sequenced blood TCR repertoires of about five healthy adults to estimate repertoire size and the extent of clonotype sharing between individuals. Different laboratories and diverse techniques were used to prepare libraries and sequence TCR repertoires, to increase sequencing depth and limit assay-specific biases. Leukapheresis yielded between about 0.94 and 9.5 billion PBMCs per donor. Results the study describes overall, beyond this receptor: Clonotypes shared by all four sorted-subset donors showed higher generation probabilities than non-shared clonotypes. Sampling was restricted to blood, and TCR repertoires in tissue are likely to differ from TCR repertoires in blood. Based on pairwise subsampling, the degree of clonotype sharing among donors was expected to be affected by sequencing depth. Estimated clonotype richness was generally larger for naive than for memory subsets. Incomplete sequencing was indicated by rarefaction of sorted-subset datasets, despite the large sequencing depth. Around 5.4% of naive CD4, around 3.5% of naive CD8, around 2.3% of memory CD4, and over 0.35% of memory CD8 clonotypes were shared across several donors. The small number of donors limited the genetic and exposure-history diversity represented.

Comment on this clone: Its antigen is currently not known. The record has no base qualities; no much larger clone is one base away.

Donors were healthy HIV-negative adults with no recently reported acute infections or vaccinations. Every donor was a Caucasian adult residing in Nashville, Tennessee, USA. Magnetic negative selection was used to enrich CD4+ T cells, after which naive cells were positively selected on CD45RA and the negative fraction became the memory subset. After blood collection by leukapheresis, PBMCs were isolated using Ficoll-Histopaque density gradient centrifugation and then cryopreserved in the vapor phase of liquid nitrogen. Purity and quantity of every magnetically sorted T cell population were checked by analytical flow cytometry. From each sorted fraction, genomic DNA was isolated and quantified by UV absorbance on a Nanodrop 2000c. Using the deep immunoSEQ assay, TCR CDR3 regions were amplified from genomic DNA by multiplex PCR. Extracted genomic DNA from each cell subset was distributed evenly across all wells of several immunoSEQ 96-well plates, and each plate was treated as a replicate. Each replicate PCR for sorted subsets received about 210 ng genomic DNA, equal to about 30,000 T cell genomes. Purified libraries were quantified with a Qubit 3.0 fluorometer, sized on a Bioanalyzer 2100, and re-quantified with the KAPA Library Quantification kit. Every immunoSEQ 96-well plate was sequenced on a separate single-read 150-cycle Illumina NextSeq 550 flow cell. In the source study's methods: Because only junctional sequences without quality scores were contained in the immunoSEQ output, filtering matching that applied to full-length reads could not be performed. Sequences were annotated with PyIR, a Python wrapper for IgBLAST v1.9, and V/J genes and CDR3 were assigned using IMGT germline references. Reads were removed for weak V/J assignments (E-value above 1e-6), missing CDR3, stop codons, out-of-frame junctions, or ambiguous translated residues. V3J clonotypes were defined by identical inferred V gene, J gene, and CDR3 amino acid sequence. The percentage overlap between two repertoires was calculated by dividing the number of shared unique clonotypes by the size of the smaller repertoire. RTK rarefaction, the Chao1 estimator, and Recon v2.1 estimates of unobserved clonotypes were used to assess repertoire richness. Generation probabilities were computed with OLGA for all TCRbeta clonotypes obtained by the gDNA method from several donors. Held by TCRdb, this immuneACCESS table contains in-frame sequences only and omits some clones. Under half of the omission traces to an unresolved V gene where checked; the cause of the rest is unknown. The V and J calls and clone size were taken over from that table, and D and trimming were inferred from the DNA. The sample table lists about 1.1 million clones, approximately 77% of them with a count of one. The biggest ten clones account for 0.85% to 1% of the sample.

The germline V gene gives CDR1 as SGHTA and CDR2 as FQGNSA. The CDR3, from cysteine to phenylalanine, totals 15 residues. The entry retains the CDR3 DNA only, 45 bases that are in frame from base 1. Trimming takes 5 bases from V and 0 bases from J, and the germline ends sit 11 bases apart. This clonotype originated in a man between 18 and 29 years old in good health. Some clones in this sample may be carry-over from other donors' samples. The rearrangement combines TRBV7-2 with TRBJ2-1, with the D gene not clear enough to name. Sequencing was carried out using memory CD4+ T cells from PBMCs. This specimen's cell subset or site label, interpreted: CD45RA-negative fraction. CDR3 region: CASSPSGSSYNEQFF. The nucleotide sequence reads TGTGCCAGCAGCCCCTCAGGAAGCTCCTACAATGAGCAGTTCTTC.